A single sample is the source of the 30 T cell receptor beta chains below, sequenced in a study of shared clonotypes between healthy human individuals. The table came from immunoSEQ multiplex PCR; TCRdb's copy has only in-frame clones and leaves some out. The table records 800,000 to 1,200,000 clones, approximately 78% of them present only once. Source material: memory CD4+ T cells from PBMCs. Subset meaning: CD45RA-negative fraction. The receptors were sampled from a man in his late teens or twenties in good health. Some clones in this sample may be carry-over from other donors' samples.

This sequence joins TRBV5-6 and TRBJ1-2; 11 bases are shared with TRBD1. This CDR3 contains 15 residues. CDR1 is SGHDT and CDR2 is YYEEEE in the germline V gene. The V segment lost 2 bases and the J segment 4 bases; nucleotides outside the gene matches: 4. The CDR3 reads CASSLSGQGAYGYTF. The CDR3 nucleotides read TGTGCCAGCAGCTTAAGCGGACAGGGGGCCTATGGCTACACCTTC.

The chain uses TRBV25-1 and TRBJ2-5; D is perhaps TRBD1 or TRBD2 (5 bases each). Looked up from germline, CDR1 is MGHDK and CDR2 is SYGVNS. The CDR3 extends over 15 amino acids. Trimming cost V 6 bases and J 9 bases, with 23 bases left between them. The CDR3 DNA is TGTGCCAGCAGCGCTGCCCCACCCGGGGACCCCGCCCAGTACTTC. Encoded protein: CASSAAPPGDPAQYF.

V and J are TRBV6-6 and TRBJ2-7, with TRBD2 matching 8 bases. Germline CDR1 reads MNHNY; CDR2 reads SVGAGI (reference sequence). The CDR3 is 15 amino acids. The V gene end was trimmed by 10 bases and the J gene end by 2 bases; junction bases not matched to a gene: 13. In DNA, the CDR3 is TGTGCCACGGGGGAGCGGGAGAGGTCCGCCTACGAGCAGTACTTC. Amino acid sequence: CATGERERSAYEQYF.

The chain's CDR3 is CAWSVGQGRFEAFF. CDR3 bases: TGTGCCTGGAGTGTTGGACAGGGAAGGTTTGAAGCTTTCTTT. The chain combines TRBV30 with TRBJ1-1, with TRBD1 matching 8 bases. With 0 bases clipped from V and 7 bases from J, the junction kept 7 bases outside the gene matches. CDR1 and CDR2 from the germline V gene are GTSNPN and SVGIG (reference sequence). This CDR3 region has 14 residues.

The CDR3 region has the DNA TGTGCCAGCAGCTCCCACCGGAATGAAGCTTTCTTT. It codes for CASSSHRNEAFF. This sequence joins TRBV7-9 and TRBJ1-1, with no clear D. The V gene lost 4 bases and the J gene lost 7 bases, with 10 bases spanning the gap. CDR1 and CDR2 (germline): SEHNR, FQNEAQ (reference sequence). The CDR3 is 12 amino acids.

This chain joins TRBV9 and TRBJ2-7; D perhaps matches TRBD1 (6 bases). This CDR3 comprises 14 residues. Looked up from germline, CDR1 is SGDLS and CDR2 is YYNGEE. Trimming cost V 3 bases and J 3 bases, with 13 bases left between them. CDR3 nucleotide sequence: TGTGCCAGCAGCGGGGCCGGGACAAACTACGAGCAGTACTTC. It specifies CASSGAGTNYEQYF.

The J gene is TRBJ2-6, the V gene TRBV11-2; 9 bases are a match to TRBD2. Germline V gene sequence: CDR1 SGHAT, CDR2 FQNNGV. The CDR3 is 19 amino acids. V shed 5 bases, J shed 2 bases, and the junction held 13 bases outside the gene matches. The CDR3 is CASSKNVAGAHTGANVLTF. In DNA form, the CDR3 reads TGTGCCAGCAGCAAAAACGTAGCGGGAGCCCACACTGGGGCCAACGTCCTGACTTTC.

The genes are TRBV28 and TRBJ2-7; no firm D call. CDR3 length equals 13 residues. Germline values: CDR1 MDHEN, CDR2 SYDVKM. The V and J ends lost 2 bases and 3 bases respectively, with 8 bases between them. The CDR3, as DNA: TGTGCCAGCAGTTTAAAGTCCCTCTACGAGCAGTACTTC. Its translation is CASSLKSLYEQYF.

The rearrangement links TRBV28 to TRBJ2-7; D is possibly TRBD1 (6 bases). V was cut by 6 bases and J by 5 bases, with 14 bases left in between. In germline, CDR1 is MDHEN, CDR2 SYDVKM. The CDR3 has 13 amino acids. The CDR3 nucleotides read TGTGCCAGCAGAACACAGGGTATGAACGAGCAGTACTTC. Protein product: CASRTQGMNEQYF.

The chain carries TRBV15 and TRBJ2-7; D possibly corresponds to TRBD1 (5 bases). Trimming removed 4 bases at V and 0 bases at J, with 10 bases between. Looked up from germline, CDR1 is LNHNV and CDR2 is YYDKDF (reference sequence). This CDR3 is 14 amino acids long. The CDR3 DNA reads as TGTGCCACCAGCACAGGGCTGAGCTCCTACGAGCAGTACTTC. Protein: CATSTGLSSYEQYF.

V and J are TRBV5-4 and TRBJ2-7; 11 bases align to TRBD2. The CDR3 totals 18 residues. V dropped 4 bases and J dropped 5; count of bases not matched to a gene: 17. The V gene's germline CDR1 is SGHNT and CDR2 YYREEE (reference sequence). This CDR3 is CASSQARGSGRETNEQYF. DNA for the CDR3: TGTGCCAGCAGCCAGGCACGCGGTAGCGGGAGGGAGACGAACGAGCAGTACTTC.

This clone occurred once. V and J are TRBV5-4 and TRBJ2-7; the D gene is possibly TRBD1 (6 bases). The germline V gene encodes CDR1 SGHNT and CDR2 YYREEE (reference sequence). V was clipped by 0 bases and J by 7 bases, with 14 bases between them. The CDR3 contains 14 residues. The CDR3 loop is CASSLVPGDMEQYF. CDR3 bases: TGTGCCAGCAGCTTGGTCCCAGGGGACATGGAGCAGTACTTC.

This chain connects TRBV23-1 to TRBJ2-7; 7 nucleotides line up with TRBD2. TRBV23-1 is recorded as an ORF, its role being uncertain. Unmatched junction bases numbered 19, after V lost 4 bases and J lost 7 bases. The CDR3 is made up of 17 amino acids. The DNA of the CDR3 is TGCGCCAGCAGTCTTAACCCTGTCGGGGAGGGCCTTTATGAGCAGTACTTC. Its protein product is CASSLNPVGEGLYEQYF.

The chain joins TRBV28 to TRBJ2-1; TRBD2 matches 9 bases. CDR3 length: 15 residues. V gave up 7 bases and J gave up 10 bases; unmatched junction bases: 14. CDR1 is MDHEN, CDR2 SYDVKM, per germline. The chain's CDR3 is CASTPQGSGRREQFF. The DNA for the CDR3 is TGTGCCAGCACCCCCCAAGGTAGCGGGAGACGAGAGCAGTTCTTC.

The genes are TRBV30 and TRBJ2-5; 15 bases agree with TRBD2. The end of the DNA is better explained by TRBJ2-7, so the J call may be wrong. This CDR3 is 17 amino acids long. The V gene's germline CDR1 is GTSNPN and CDR2 SVGIG (reference sequence). The CDR3 loop is CAWSVPGLAGGRYEQYF. DNA of the CDR3: TGTGCCTGGAGTGTCCCGGGACTAGCGGGAGGACGCTACGAGCAGTACTTC.

The rearrangement uses TRBV5-1 and TRBJ2-2; D unclear. V lost 0 bases and J 2 bases, leaving 8 bases between the germline ends. Germline V lookup: CDR1 SGHRS, CDR2 YFSETQ. The CDR3 runs to 15 residues. CDR3 sequence (DNA): TGCGCCAGCAGCTTGGAGGCAGTAAACACCGGGGAGCTGTTTTTT. Translation: CASSLEAVNTGELFF.

This rearrangement joins TRBV5-1 to TRBJ1-1; 7 nucleotides align to TRBD1. The CDR3 totals 14 residues. Germline CDR1 SGHRS, CDR2 YFSETQ. V lost 0 bases and J lost 4; bases outside the gene matches: 3. The CDR3, as DNA: TGCGCCAGCAGCTTGGCCAGGGGGACCACTGAAGCTTTCTTT. Translation gives CASSLARGTTEAFF.

The chain combines TRBV7-2 with TRBJ2-1; D gene unclear. The CDR3 sequence is 12 residues long. CDR1 and CDR2 from the germline V gene are SGHTA and FQGNSA. V lost 3 bases and J lost 0, with 0 bases in between. CDR3 sequence: CASSFSYNEQFF. The CDR3 coding sequence is TGTGCCAGCAGCTTCTCCTACAATGAGCAGTTCTTC.

The genes are TRBV6-6 and TRBJ2-2; 9 bases are shared with TRBD2. After removal of 6 bases from V and 2 bases from J, the junction contained 4 bases not matched to a gene. The CDR3 extends over 15 amino acids. CDR1 and CDR2 (germline): MNHNY, SVGAGI (reference sequence). The CDR3 nucleotides read TGTGCCAGCAGGACTAGCGGAGGAAACACCGGGGAGCTGTTTTTT. Translating gives CASRTSGGNTGELFF.

The chain combines TRBV2 with TRBJ1-1; D unresolved. CDR3 length: 14 amino acids. CDR1 is SNHLY, CDR2 FYNNEI, per germline. V lost 7 bases to trimming and J lost 6 bases, with 18 bases between them. In DNA form, the CDR3 reads TGTGCCAGCATGCTTACCCGGGGAGAGGCTGAAGCTTTCTTT. This translates into CASMLTRGEAEAFF.

The rearrangement links TRBV7-3 to TRBJ2-1; TRBD2 aligns across 15 bases. This CDR3 contains 16 residues. Germline V CDR1 and CDR2: SGHTA, FQGTGA. J was trimmed by 10 bases and V by 5 bases; bases with no gene match: 9. The CDR3 here is CASSPALGLAGGEQFF. The CDR3 DNA sequence: TGTGCCAGCAGCCCCGCTCTGGGACTAGCGGGAGGAGAGCAGTTCTTC.

Of note for this clone: This sample includes further DNA sequences coding for the same CDR3. The V and J genes are TRBV6-1 and TRBJ2-1; 10 nucleotides align to TRBD1. From germline, CDR1 is MNHNS and CDR2 SASEGT. Trimming at V came to 1 base and at J to 3 bases, leaving 0 bases not matched to a gene. The CDR3 is 15 residues long. The CDR3 here is CASSEGTGGYNEQFF. For the CDR3, the DNA is TGTGCCAGCAGTGAAGGGACAGGGGGCTACAATGAGCAGTTCTTC.

The chain employs TRBV27 and TRBJ2-2; D remains ambiguous. The CDR3 is 17 amino acids. CDR1 MNHEY and CDR2 SMNVEV come from the germline V gene (reference sequence). V lost 1 base and J lost 0, with 12 bases in between. The CDR3 region has the DNA TGTGCCAGCAGTTTATACTTTGCGGCCGCGAACACCGGGGAGCTGTTTTTT. Translating it yields CASSLYFAAANTGELFF.

The chain has TRBV27 and TRBJ1-5; no definite D call. V was shortened by 5 bases and J by 4 bases, with 12 bases between the two germline ends. The CDR3 loop spans 14 amino acids. The germline V gene encodes CDR1 MNHEY and CDR2 SMNVEV (reference sequence). The CDR3 sequence is CASSRSARNQPQHF. DNA of the CDR3: TGTGCCAGCAGTCGATCGGCCCGGAATCAGCCCCAGCATTTT.

This chain connects TRBV28 to TRBJ1-5; TRBD1 aligns across 10 bases. Germline CDR1 is MDHEN and CDR2 is SYDVKM. The CDR3 extends over 17 amino acids. The V segment lost 6 bases and the J segment 4 bases; nucleotides outside the gene matches: 12. The CDR3 bases are TGTGCCAGCAGCCGTAACTATCGGGACAGGGGAAATCAGCCCCAGCATTTT. Translation: CASSRNYRDRGNQPQHF.

The rearrangement joins TRBV7-9 to TRBJ2-5; D not certain. V was pared by 4 bases and J by 1 base, with 16 bases between. Germline loops: CDR1 SEHNR, CDR2 FQNEAQ (reference sequence). The CDR3 length is 16 residues. CDR3 protein: CASSYLTVRFQETQYF. CDR3 nucleotide sequence: TGTGCCAGCAGCTACCTTACTGTGAGGTTCCAAGAGACCCAGTACTTC.

Concerning this clone itself: A far larger clone lies a single base away; this is likely a read error. The CDR3, as DNA: TGCGCCAGCAGCTTGGGGGTCCCAGATACGCAGTATTTT. Its translation: CASSLGVPDTQYF. This chain joins TRBV5-1 and TRBJ2-3, with no clear D. Looked up from germline, CDR1 is SGHRS and CDR2 is YFSETQ. There are 13 residues in the CDR3. V lost 0 bases, J lost 4 bases, and 6 bases lay in between.

V is TRBV2 and J is TRBJ2-3; a weak D match, TRBD1 (6 bases). The V gene's germline CDR1 is SNHLY and CDR2 FYNNEI. V lost 10 bases to trimming and J lost 7 bases, with 9 bases between them. The CDR3 sequence is 10 residues long. Written as DNA, the CDR3 is TGTGCCACCGGGACAAATACGCAGTATTTT. Protein product: CATGTNTQYF. Using reference TRBV2 and TRBJ2-3 for the parts outside the CDR3, the full variable domain is EPEVTQTPSHQVTQMGQEVILRCVPISNHLYFYWYRQILGQKVEFLVSFYNNEISEKSEIFDDQFSVERPDGSNFTLKIRSTKLEDSAMYFCATGTNTQYFGPGTRLTVL.

This chain links TRBV28 with TRBJ2-7, with D perhaps TRBD1 (6 bases). The germline V gene has CDR1 MDHEN and CDR2 SYDVKM. V was clipped by 5 bases and J by 4 bases, with 18 bases between them. CDR3 length: 15 residues. The CDR3 loop is CASSPPSGVPYEQYF. The CDR3 DNA reads as TGTGCCAGCAGTCCTCCATCAGGGGTCCCATACGAGCAGTACTTC.

In its sample, this clone was seen a few times. The rearrangement links TRBV5-1 to TRBJ2-3; D may match TRBD1 or TRBD2 (8 bases each). The CDR3 contains 17 residues. The ends were cut back, 4 bases at V and 4 bases at J, with 22 bases in the middle. CDR1 SGHRS and CDR2 YFSETQ come from the germline V gene. The CDR3 DNA reads as TGCGCCAGCAGCCCGGGGGGGCGAGACAGGGGTTCAGATACGCAGTATTTT. Its protein is CASSPGGRDRGSDTQYF.